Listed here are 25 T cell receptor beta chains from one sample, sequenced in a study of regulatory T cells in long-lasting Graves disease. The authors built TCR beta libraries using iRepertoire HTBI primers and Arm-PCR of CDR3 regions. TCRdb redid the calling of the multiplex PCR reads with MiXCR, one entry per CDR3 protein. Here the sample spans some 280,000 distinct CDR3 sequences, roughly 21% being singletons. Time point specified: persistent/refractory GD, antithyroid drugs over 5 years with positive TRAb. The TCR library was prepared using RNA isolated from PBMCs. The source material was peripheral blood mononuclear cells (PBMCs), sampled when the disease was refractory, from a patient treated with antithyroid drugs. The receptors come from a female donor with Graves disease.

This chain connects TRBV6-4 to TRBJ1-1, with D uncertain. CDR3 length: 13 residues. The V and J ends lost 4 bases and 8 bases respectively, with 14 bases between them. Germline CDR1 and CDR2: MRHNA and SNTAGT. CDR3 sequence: CASSATRTAEAFF. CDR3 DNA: TGTGCCAGCAGTGCTACACGGACGGCGGAAGCTTTCTTT.

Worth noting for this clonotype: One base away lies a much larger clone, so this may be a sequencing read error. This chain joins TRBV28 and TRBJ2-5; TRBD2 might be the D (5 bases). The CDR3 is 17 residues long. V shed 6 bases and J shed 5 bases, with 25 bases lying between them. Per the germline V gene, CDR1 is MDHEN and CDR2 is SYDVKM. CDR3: CASSHKYPIRGHETQYF. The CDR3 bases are TGTGCCAGCAGCCATAAATACCCCATTCGCGGGCACGAGACCCAGTACTTC. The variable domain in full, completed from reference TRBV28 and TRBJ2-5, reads DVKVTQSSRYLVKRTGEKVFLECVQDMDHENMFWYRQDPGLGLRLIYFSYDVKMKEKGDIPEGYSVSREKKERFSLILESASTNQTSMYLCASSHKYPIRGHETQYFGPGTRLLVL.

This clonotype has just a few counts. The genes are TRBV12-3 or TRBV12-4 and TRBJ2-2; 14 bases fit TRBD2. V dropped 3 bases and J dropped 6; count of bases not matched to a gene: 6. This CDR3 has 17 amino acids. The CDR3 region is CASSLGLAGVKAGELFF. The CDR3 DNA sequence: TGTGCCAGCAGTTTGGGACTAGCGGGAGTTAAAGCCGGGGAGCTGTTTTTT.

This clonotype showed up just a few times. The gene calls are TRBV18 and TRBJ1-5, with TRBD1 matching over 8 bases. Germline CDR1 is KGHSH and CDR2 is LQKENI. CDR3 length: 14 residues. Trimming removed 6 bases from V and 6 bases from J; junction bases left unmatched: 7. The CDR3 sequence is CASSPGQDVQPQHF. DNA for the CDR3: TGTGCCAGCTCTCCGGGACAGGATGTTCAGCCCCAGCATTTT.

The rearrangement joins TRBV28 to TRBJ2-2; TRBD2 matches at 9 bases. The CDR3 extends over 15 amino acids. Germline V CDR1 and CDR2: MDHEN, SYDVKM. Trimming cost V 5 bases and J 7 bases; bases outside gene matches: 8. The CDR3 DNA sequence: TGTGCCAGCAGTGATAGCGGGAGAGAAGGCGGGGAGCTGTTTTTT. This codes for CASSDSGREGGELFF.

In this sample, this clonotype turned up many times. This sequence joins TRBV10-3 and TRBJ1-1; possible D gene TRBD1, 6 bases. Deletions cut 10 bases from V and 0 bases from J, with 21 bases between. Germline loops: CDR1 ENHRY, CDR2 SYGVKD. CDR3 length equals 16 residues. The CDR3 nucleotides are TGTGCCACAACACCACGGCAGGGGTTGATGAACACTGAAGCTTTCTTT. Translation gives CATTPRQGLMNTEAFF.

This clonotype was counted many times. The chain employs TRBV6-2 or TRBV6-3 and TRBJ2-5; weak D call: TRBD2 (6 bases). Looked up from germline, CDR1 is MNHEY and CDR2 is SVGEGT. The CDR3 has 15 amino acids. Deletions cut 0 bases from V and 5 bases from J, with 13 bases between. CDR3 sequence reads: CASSYSIPGAETQYF. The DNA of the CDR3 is TGTGCCAGCAGTTACTCGATTCCGGGAGCGGAGACCCAGTACTTC.

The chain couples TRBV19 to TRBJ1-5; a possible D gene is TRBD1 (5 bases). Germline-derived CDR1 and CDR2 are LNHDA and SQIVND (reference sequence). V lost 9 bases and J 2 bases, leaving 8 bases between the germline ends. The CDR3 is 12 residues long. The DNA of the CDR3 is TGTGCCAGGGACACCCGCAATCAGCCCCAGCATTTT. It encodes CARDTRNQPQHF. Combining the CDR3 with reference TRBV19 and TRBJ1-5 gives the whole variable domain DGGITQSPKYLFRKEGQNVTLSCEQNLNHDAMYWYRQDPGQGLRLIYYSQIVNDFQKGDIAEGYSVSREKKESFPLTVTSAQKNPTAFYLCARDTRNQPQHFGDGTRLSIL.

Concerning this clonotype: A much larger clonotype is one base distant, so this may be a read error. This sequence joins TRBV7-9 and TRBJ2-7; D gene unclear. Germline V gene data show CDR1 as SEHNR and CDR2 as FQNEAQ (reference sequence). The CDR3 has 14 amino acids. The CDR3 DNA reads TGTGTCAGCAGCTTAGACGTTCGAGAGGACGAGCAGTACTTC. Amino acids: CVSSLDVREDEQYF.

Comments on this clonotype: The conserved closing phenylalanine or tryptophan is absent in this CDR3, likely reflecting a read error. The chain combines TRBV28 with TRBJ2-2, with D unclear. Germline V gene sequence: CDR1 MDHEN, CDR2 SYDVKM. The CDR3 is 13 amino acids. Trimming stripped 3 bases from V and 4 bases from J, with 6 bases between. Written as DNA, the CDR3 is TGTGCCAGCAGTTTCCCCCTCACCGGGGAGCTGTTTCTT. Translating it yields CASSFPLTGELFL.

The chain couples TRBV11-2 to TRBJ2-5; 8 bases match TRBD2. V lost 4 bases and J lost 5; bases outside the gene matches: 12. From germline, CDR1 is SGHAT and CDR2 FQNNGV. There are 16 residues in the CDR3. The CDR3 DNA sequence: TGTGCCAGCAGCTCGTCCAGCGGGAGAGGCGCGGAGACCCAGTACTTC. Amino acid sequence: CASSSSSGRGAETQYF.

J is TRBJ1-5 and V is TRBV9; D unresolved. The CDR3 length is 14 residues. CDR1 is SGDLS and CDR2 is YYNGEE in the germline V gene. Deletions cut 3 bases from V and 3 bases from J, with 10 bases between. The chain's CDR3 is CASSARTDNQPQHF. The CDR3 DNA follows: TGTGCCAGCAGCGCCCGGACGGACAATCAGCCCCAGCATTTT. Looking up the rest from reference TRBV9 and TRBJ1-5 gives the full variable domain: DSGVTQTPKHLITATGQRVTLRCSPRSGDLSVYWYQQSLDQGLQFLIQYYNGEERAKGNILERFSAQQFPDLHSELNLSSLELGDSALYFCASSARTDNQPQHFGDGTRLSIL.

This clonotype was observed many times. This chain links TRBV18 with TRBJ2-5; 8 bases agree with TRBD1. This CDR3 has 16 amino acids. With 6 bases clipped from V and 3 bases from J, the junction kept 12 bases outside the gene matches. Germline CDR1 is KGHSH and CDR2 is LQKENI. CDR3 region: CASSRVPGQAKETQYF. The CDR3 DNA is TGTGCCAGCTCCAGAGTACCGGGACAGGCTAAAGAGACCCAGTACTTC.

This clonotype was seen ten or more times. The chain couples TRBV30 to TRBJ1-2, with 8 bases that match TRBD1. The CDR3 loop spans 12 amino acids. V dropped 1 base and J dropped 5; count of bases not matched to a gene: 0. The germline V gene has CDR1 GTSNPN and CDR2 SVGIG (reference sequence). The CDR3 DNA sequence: TGTGCCTGGAGTGGGACAGGGTATGGCTACACCTTC. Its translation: CAWSGTGYGYTF.

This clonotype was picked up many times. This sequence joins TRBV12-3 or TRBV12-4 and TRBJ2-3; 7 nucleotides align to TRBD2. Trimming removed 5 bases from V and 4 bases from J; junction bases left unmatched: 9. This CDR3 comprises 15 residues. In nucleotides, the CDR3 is TGTGCCAGCAGTCGTGGGGGGGGGTACGCAGATACGCAGTATTTT. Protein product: CASSRGGGYADTQYF.

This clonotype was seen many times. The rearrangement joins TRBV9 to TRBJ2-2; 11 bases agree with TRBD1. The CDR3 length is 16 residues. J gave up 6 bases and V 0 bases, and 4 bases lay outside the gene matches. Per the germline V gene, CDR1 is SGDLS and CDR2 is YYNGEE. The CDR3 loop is CASSVVLGQGAGELFF. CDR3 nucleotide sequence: TGTGCCAGCAGCGTAGTCCTGGGACAGGGGGCCGGGGAGCTGTTTTTT. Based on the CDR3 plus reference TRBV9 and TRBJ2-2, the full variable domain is DSGVTQTPKHLITATGQRVTLRCSPRSGDLSVYWYQQSLDQGLQFLIQYYNGEERAKGNILERFSAQQFPDLHSELNLSSLELGDSALYFCASSVVLGQGAGELFFGEGSRLTVL.

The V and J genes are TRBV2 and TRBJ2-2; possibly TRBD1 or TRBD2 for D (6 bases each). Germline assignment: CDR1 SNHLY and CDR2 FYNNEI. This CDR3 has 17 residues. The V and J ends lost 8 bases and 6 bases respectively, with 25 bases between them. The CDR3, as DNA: TGTGCCAGCGGGAGGAACGGTCCCGAACAGGGCGCCGGGGAGCTGTTTTTT. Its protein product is CASGRNGPEQGAGELFF.

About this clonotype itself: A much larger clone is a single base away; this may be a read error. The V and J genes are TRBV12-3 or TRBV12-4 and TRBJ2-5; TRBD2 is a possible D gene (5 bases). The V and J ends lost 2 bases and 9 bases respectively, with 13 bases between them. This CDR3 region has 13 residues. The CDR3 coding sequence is TGTGCCAGCAGTTTAAGAGGGAGCGAGGCCCAGTACTTC. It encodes CASSLRGSEAQYF.

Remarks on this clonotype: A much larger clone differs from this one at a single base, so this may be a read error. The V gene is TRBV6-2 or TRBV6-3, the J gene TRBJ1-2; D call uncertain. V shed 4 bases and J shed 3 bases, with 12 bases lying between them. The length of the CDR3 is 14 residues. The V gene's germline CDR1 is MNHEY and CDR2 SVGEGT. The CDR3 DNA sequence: TGTGCCAGCAGTTTGACGGGCCACGACTATGGCTACACCTTC. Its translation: CASSLTGHDYGYTF.

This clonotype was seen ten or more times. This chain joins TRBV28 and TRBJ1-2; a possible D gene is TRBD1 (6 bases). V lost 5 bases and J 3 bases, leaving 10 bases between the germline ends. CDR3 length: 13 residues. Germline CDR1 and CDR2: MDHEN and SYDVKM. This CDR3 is CASSRGGDYGYTF. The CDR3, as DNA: TGTGCCAGCAGTCGAGGGGGGGACTATGGCTACACCTTC.

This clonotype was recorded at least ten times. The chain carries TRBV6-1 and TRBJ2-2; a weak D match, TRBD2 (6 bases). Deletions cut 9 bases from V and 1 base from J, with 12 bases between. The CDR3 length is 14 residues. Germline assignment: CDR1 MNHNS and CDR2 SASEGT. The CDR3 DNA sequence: TGTGCCAGTCACCAAGCGGGGAACACCGGGGAGCTGTTTTTT. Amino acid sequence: CASHQAGNTGELFF.

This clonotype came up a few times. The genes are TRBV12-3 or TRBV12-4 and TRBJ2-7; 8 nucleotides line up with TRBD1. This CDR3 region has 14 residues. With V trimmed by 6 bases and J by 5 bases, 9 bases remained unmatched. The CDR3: CASRPRTGNDEQYF. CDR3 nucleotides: TGTGCCAGCAGGCCTCGGACAGGGAACGACGAGCAGTACTTC.

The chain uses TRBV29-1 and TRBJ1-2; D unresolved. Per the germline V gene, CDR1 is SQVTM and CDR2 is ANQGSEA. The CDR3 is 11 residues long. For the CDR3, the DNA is TGCAGTATTGAAGATAACTATGGCTACACCTTC. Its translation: CSIEDNYGYTF.

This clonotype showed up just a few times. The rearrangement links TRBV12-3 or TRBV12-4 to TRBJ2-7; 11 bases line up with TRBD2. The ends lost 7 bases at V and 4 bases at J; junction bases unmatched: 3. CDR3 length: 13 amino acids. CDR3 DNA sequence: TGTGCCAGCAAGACTAGCGGGAAGTACGAGCAGTACTTC. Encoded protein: CASKTSGKYEQYF.

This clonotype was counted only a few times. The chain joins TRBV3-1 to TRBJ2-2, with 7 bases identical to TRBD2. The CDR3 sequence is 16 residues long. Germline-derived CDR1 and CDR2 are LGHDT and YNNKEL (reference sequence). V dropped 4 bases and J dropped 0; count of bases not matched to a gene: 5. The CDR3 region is CASSLFSGSNTGELFF. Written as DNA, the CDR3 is TGTGCCAGCAGCCTTTTTAGCGGGTCGAACACCGGGGAGCTGTTTTTT.